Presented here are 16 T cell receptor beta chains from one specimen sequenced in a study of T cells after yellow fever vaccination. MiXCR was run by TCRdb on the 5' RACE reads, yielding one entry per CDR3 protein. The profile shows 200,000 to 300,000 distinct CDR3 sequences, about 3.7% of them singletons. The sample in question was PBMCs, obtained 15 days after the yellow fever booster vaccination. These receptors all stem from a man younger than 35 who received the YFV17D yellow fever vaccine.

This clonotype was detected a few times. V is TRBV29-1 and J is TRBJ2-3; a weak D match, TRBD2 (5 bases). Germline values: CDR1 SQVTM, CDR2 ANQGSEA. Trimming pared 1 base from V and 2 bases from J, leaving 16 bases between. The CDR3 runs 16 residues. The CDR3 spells CSVEAEEGLSTDTQYF. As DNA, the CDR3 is TGCAGCGTTGAAGCAGAAGAGGGTCTCTCCACAGATACGCAGTATTTT.

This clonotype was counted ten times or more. CDR3 amino acids: CSVVRAYGYTF. CDR3 DNA sequence: TGCAGCGTTGTACGGGCTTATGGCTACACCTTC. The rearrangement uses TRBV29-1 and TRBJ1-2; D is unclear. Germline CDR1 and CDR2: SQVTM and ANQGSEA. V dropped 4 bases and J dropped 5 bases, with 8 bases sitting between them. CDR3 size: 11 residues.

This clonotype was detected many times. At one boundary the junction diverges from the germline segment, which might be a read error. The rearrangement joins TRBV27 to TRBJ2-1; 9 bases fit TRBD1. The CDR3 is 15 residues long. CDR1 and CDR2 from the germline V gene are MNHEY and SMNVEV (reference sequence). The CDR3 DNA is TGTGCCAGCAGTTTATTAGGGGACAGGGAGTCCAATGCGATCTTC. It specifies CASSLLGDRESNAIF.

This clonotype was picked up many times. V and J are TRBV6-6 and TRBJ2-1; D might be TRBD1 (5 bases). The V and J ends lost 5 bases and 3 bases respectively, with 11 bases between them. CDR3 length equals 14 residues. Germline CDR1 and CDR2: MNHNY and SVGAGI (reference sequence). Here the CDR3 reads CASSPGHVYNEQFF. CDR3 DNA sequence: TGTGCCAGCAGTCCCGGACACGTCTACAATGAGCAGTTCTTC.

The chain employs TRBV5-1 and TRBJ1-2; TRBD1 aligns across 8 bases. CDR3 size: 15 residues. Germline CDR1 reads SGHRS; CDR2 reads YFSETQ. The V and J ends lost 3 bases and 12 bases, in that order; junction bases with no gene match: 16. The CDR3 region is CASSSTLNQDRAHTF. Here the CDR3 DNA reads TGCGCCAGCAGCTCCACCCTTAACCAGGACAGGGCCCACACCTTC. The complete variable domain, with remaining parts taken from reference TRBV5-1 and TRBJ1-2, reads KAGVTQTPRYLIKTRGQQVTLSCSPISGHRSVSWYQQTPGQGLQFLFEYFSETQRNKGNFPGRFSGRQFSNSRSEMNVSTLELGDSALYLCASSSTLNQDRAHTFGSGTRLTVV.

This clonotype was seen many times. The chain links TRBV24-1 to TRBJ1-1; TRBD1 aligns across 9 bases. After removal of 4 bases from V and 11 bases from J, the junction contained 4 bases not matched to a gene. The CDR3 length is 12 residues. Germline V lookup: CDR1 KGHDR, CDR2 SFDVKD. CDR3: CATSEGTGQAFF. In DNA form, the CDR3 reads TGTGCCACCAGTGAAGGGACAGGGCAGGCTTTCTTT.

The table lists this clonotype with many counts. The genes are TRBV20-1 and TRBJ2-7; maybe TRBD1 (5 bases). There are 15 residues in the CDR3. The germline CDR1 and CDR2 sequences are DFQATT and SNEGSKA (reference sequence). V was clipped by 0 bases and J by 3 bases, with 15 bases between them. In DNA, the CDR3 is TGCAGTGCTAGAGACAGGGTGATGGCGAGCTACGAGCAGTACTTC. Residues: CSARDRVMASYEQYF.

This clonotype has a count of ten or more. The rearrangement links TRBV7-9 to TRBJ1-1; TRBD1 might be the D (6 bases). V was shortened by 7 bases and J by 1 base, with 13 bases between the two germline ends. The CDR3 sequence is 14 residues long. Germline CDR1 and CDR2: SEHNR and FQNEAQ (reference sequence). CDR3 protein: CASTLGQTNTEAFF. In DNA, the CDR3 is TGTGCCAGCACCCTCGGACAGACGAACACTGAAGCTTTCTTT. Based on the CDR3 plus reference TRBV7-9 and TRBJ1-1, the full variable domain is DTGVSQNPRHKITKRGQNVTFRCDPISEHNRLYWYRQTLGQGPEFLTYFQNEAQLEKSRLLSDRFSAERPKGSFSTLEIQRTEQGDSAMYLCASTLGQTNTEAFFGQGTRLTVV.

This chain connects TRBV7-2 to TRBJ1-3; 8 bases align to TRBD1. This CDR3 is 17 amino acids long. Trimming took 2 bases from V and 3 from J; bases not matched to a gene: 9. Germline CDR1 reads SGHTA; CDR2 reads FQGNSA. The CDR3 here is CASSLRRTGFSGNTIYF. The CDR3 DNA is TGTGCCAGCAGCTTACGCAGGACAGGGTTTAGTGGAAACACCATATATTTT.

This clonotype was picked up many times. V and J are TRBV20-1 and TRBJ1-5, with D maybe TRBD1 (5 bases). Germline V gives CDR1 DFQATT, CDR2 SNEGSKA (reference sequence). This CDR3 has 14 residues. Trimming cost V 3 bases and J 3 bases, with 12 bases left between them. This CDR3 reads CSASDRLYNQPQHF. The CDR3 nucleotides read TGCAGTGCTAGCGACAGACTGTACAATCAGCCCCAGCATTTT.

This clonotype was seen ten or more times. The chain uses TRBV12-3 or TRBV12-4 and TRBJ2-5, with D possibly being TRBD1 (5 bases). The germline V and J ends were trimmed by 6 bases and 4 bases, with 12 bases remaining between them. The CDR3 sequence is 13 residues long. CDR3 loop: CASRTDSAETQYF. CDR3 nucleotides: TGTGCCAGCAGAACTGACAGCGCAGAGACCCAGTACTTC.

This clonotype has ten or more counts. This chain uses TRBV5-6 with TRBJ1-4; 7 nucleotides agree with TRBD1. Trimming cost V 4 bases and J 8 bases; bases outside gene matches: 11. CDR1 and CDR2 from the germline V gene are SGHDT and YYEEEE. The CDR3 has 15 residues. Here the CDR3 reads CASSLRQGPREKLFF. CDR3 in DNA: TGTGCCAGCAGCCTAAGACAGGGACCAAGAGAAAAACTGTTTTTT.

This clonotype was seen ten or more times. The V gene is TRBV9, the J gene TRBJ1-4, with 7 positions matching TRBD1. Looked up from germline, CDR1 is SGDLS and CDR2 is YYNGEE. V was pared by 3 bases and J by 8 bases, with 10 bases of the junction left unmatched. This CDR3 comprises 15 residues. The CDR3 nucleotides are TGTGCCAGCAGCGACCTCCGACAGGGAGGGGAAAAACTGTTTTTT. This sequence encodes CASSDLRQGGEKLFF. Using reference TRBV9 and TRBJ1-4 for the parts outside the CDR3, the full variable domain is DSGVTQTPKHLITATGQRVTLRCSPRSGDLSVYWYQQSLDQGLQFLIQYYNGEERAKGNILERFSAQQFPDLHSELNLSSLELGDSALYFCASSDLRQGGEKLFFGSGTQLSVL.

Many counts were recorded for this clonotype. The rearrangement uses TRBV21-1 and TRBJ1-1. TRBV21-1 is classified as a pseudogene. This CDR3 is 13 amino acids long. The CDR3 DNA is TGTGCCAGCAGCAAAGGGGTCTGGAAAGAAGCTTTCTTT. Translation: CASSKGVWKEAFF.

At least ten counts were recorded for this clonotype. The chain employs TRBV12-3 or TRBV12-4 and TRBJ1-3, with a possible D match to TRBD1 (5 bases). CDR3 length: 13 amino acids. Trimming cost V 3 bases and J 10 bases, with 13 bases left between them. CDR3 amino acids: CASSFQGGGTIYF. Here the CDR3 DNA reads TGTGCCAGCAGTTTCCAGGGCGGTGGTACCATATATTTT.

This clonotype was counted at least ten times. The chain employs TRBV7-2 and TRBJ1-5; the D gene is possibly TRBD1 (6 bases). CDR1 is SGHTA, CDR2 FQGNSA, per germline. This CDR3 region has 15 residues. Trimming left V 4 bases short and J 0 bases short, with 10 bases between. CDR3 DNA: TGTGCCAGCAGCTGGGACATTCATAGCAATCAGCCCCAGCATTTT. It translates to CASSWDIHSNQPQHF. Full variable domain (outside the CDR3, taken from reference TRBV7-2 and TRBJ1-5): GAGVSQSPSNKVTEKGKDVELRCDPISGHTALYWYRQSLGQGLEFLIYFQGNSAPDKSGLPSDRFSAERTGGSVSTLTIQRTQQEDSAVYLCASSWDIHSNQPQHFGDGTRLSIL.